One sample yielded the 13 T cell receptor beta chains listed below, sequenced in a study of blood T cell repertoires in COVID-19 (dated by TCRdb to the early 2020s). Library construction relied on the immunoSEQ multiplex PCR assay. Entries here come from immuneACCESS through TCRdb and include only in-frame sequences with V and J called. Some clones fail to appear in such tables; in the studies checked, an unresolved V gene covers under half of the shortfall, and the cause of the remainder is unknown. The table for this sample lists roughly 180,000 clones; more than 65% of them were counted only once. Together, the top ten hold around 8% of the sample. Sequenced sample: peripheral blood. These receptors were collected from a woman in her fifties or sixties with COVID-19, enrolled during active disease.

The chain employs TRBV2 and TRBJ1-1, with D possibly TRBD1 on 5 matching bases. V was clipped by 6 bases and J by 0 bases, with 11 bases between them. The germline V gene encodes CDR1 SNHLY and CDR2 FYNNEI. The CDR3 is 14 amino acids. CDR3 sequence: CASSDKDMNTEAFF. CDR3 nucleotide sequence: TGTGCCAGCAGCGACAAGGACATGAACACTGAAGCTTTCTTT. Complete variable domain (other parts from reference TRBV2 and TRBJ1-1): EPEVTQTPSHQVTQMGQEVILRCVPISNHLYFYWYRQILGQKVEFLVSFYNNEISEKSEIFDDQFSVERPDGSNFTLKIRSTKLEDSAMYFCASSDKDMNTEAFFGQGTRLTVV.

The gene calls are TRBV18 and TRBJ2-1, with TRBD1 as a possible D gene (6 bases). The V gene lost 4 bases and the J gene lost 2 bases, with 15 bases spanning the gap. CDR3 length equals 16 residues. CDR1 is KGHSH and CDR2 is LQKENI in the germline V gene. The CDR3 sequence: CASSLTTGWAYNEQFF. The CDR3 region has the DNA TGTGCCAGCTCACTTACGACAGGATGGGCCTACAATGAGCAGTTCTTC.

This clone appeared once. V is TRBV27 and J is TRBJ1-2; TRBD1 matches at 7 bases. Germline CDR1 and CDR2: MNHEY and SMNVEV (reference sequence). V lost 8 bases and J lost 7; bases outside the gene matches: 7. This CDR3 has 12 amino acids. The CDR3 reads CASGRQGGGYTF. The CDR3 DNA is TGTGCCAGCGGGAGACAGGGAGGTGGCTACACCTTC.

V usage is TRBV28 and J usage is TRBJ2-7, with D possibly being TRBD2 (5 bases). CDR3 length: 12 residues. Trimming left V 5 bases short and J 4 bases short, with 9 bases between. Germline CDR1 reads MDHEN; CDR2 reads SYDVKM. The CDR3 DNA follows: TGTGCCAGCAGTCAATCGGGGTACGAGCAGTACTTC. Translation gives CASSQSGYEQYF.

This clone was counted once. The chain links TRBV24-1 to TRBJ1-5; a possible D gene is TRBD1 (6 bases). The V end lost 7 bases, the J end lost 5 bases, and 11 bases lay between the germline ends. Germline V lookup: CDR1 KGHDR, CDR2 SFDVKD. The CDR3 runs to 13 residues. The CDR3 region has the DNA TGTGCCACCAGCACAGGGTGGGATCAGCCCCAGCATTTT. This codes for CATSTGWDQPQHF.

The chain links TRBV7-9 to TRBJ2-3; a possible D gene is TRBD2 (6 bases). The length of the CDR3 is 16 residues. CDR1 and CDR2 from the germline V gene are SEHNR and FQNEAQ (reference sequence). The V end lost 2 bases, the J end lost 2 bases, and 14 bases lay between the germline ends. The CDR3 region is CASSLQGRGYTDTQYF. The CDR3 DNA reads TGTGCCAGCAGCTTACAGGGTCGGGGGTACACAGATACGCAGTATTTT. The variable domain in full, completed from reference TRBV7-9 and TRBJ2-3, reads DTGVSQNPRHKITKRGQNVTFRCDPISEHNRLYWYRQTLGQGPEFLTYFQNEAQLEKSRLLSDRFSAERPKGSFSTLEIQRTEQGDSAMYLCASSLQGRGYTDTQYFGPGTRLTVL.

This clone was detected once. The genes are TRBV11-2 and TRBJ1-1; 7 bases are shared with TRBD1. The length of the CDR3 is 16 residues. CDR1 is SGHAT and CDR2 is FQNNGV in the germline V gene. V lost 3 bases to trimming and J lost 5 bases; unmatched junction nucleotides: 12. The CDR3 DNA is TGTGCCAGCAGCTTCCCTGGTAGGGGGCGTAGGACTGAAGCTTTCTTT. This translates into CASSFPGRGRRTEAFF. Together with reference TRBV11-2 and TRBJ1-1, the CDR3 gives the full variable domain: EAGVAQSPRYKIIEKRQSVAFWCNPISGHATLYWYQQILGQGPKLLIQFQNNGVVDDSQLPKDRFSAERLKGVDSTLKIQPAKLEDSAVYLCASSFPGRGRRTEAFFGQGTRLTVV.

The V gene is TRBV11-2, the J gene TRBJ1-1, with D possibly being TRBD1 (5 bases). CDR3 length equals 13 residues. In germline, CDR1 is SGHAT, CDR2 FQNNGV. Trimming pared 5 bases from V and 4 bases from J, leaving 11 bases between. The CDR3 DNA follows: TGTGCCAGCAGCGCAGACAGAGGCACTGAAGCTTTCTTT. This gives the protein CASSADRGTEAFF.

V is TRBV24-1 and J is TRBJ2-1; 12 positions agree with TRBD2. Germline V lookup: CDR1 KGHDR, CDR2 SFDVKD. This CDR3 is built from 16 residues. V dropped 4 bases and J dropped 4; count of bases not matched to a gene: 4. CDR3 DNA: TGTGCCACCAGTGACTGGACTAGCGGGACTTACAATGAGCAGTTCTTC. Translating it yields CATSDWTSGTYNEQFF.

The chain couples TRBV28 to TRBJ1-4; possible D gene TRBD1, 6 bases. The V and J ends lost 10 bases and 0 bases respectively, with 18 bases between them. Germline V gene sequence: CDR1 MDHEN, CDR2 SYDVKM. This CDR3 comprises 16 residues. CDR3 sequence: CAIRGARTATNEKLFF. The CDR3 DNA sequence: TGTGCCATCCGGGGGGCTAGGACAGCAACTAATGAAAAACTGTTTTTT.

The chain joins TRBV5-1 to TRBJ2-1, with 9 bases that match TRBD2. The CDR3 covers 16 residues. CDR1 is SGHRS, CDR2 YFSETQ, per germline. V was pared by 0 bases and J by 1 base, with 2 bases of the junction left unmatched. CDR3 DNA: TGCGCCAGCAGCTTGGCTAGCGGGGAATCCTACAATGAGCAGTTCTTC. This codes for CASSLASGESYNEQFF.

This chain connects TRBV2 to TRBJ2-7; no definite D call. The CDR3 runs 12 residues. The germline V gene encodes CDR1 SNHLY and CDR2 FYNNEI. Trimming removed 6 bases at V and 4 bases at J, with 10 bases between. CDR3 in amino acids: CASSDEIYEQYF. The CDR3, as DNA: TGTGCCAGCAGCGATGAGATTTACGAGCAGTACTTC.

V gene TRBV19 combines with J gene TRBJ1-5, with 7 bases fitting TRBD1. The CDR3 is 16 residues long. J lost 1 base, V lost 6 bases, and 9 bases had no gene match. Germline V lookup: CDR1 LNHDA, CDR2 SQIVND (reference sequence). CDR3 bases: TGTGCCAGTAGAACGACAGGGACAGTGAGCAATCAGCCCCAGCATTTT. Amino acids: CASRTTGTVSNQPQHF.